This T cell receptor beta chain was recovered during a study of early T cells in non-severe SARS-CoV-2 infection. Study details: The chains were unpaired, and the sequenced material was bulk RNA from unsorted whole blood.

Individually, cDNA molecules had unique molecular identifiers attached to them. One entry per CDR3 protein results from TCRdb running MiXCR on the 5' RACE reads. The sample lists 55,000 to 80,000 distinct CDR3 sequences; around an eighth were seen once. This CDR3 spans 14 amino acids. The germline V and J ends were trimmed by 0 bases and 6 bases, with 10 bases remaining between them. Note on this clonotype: Its antigen is not known.

Study-level points and caveats: In VDJdb matching, anti-spike CD8 responses were favored while private and CD4 specificities went missing.

The chain joins TRBV12-3 or TRBV12-4 to TRBJ2-3, with D perhaps matching TRBD2 (7 bases). This receptor was identified in an adult who was a healthcare worker with PCR-confirmed SARS-CoV-2 infection or an uninfected control (not recorded which). Specimen: whole blood, collected at baseline. In DNA form, the CDR3 reads TGTGCCAGCAGTTTAGCGGGGGGGCCGGATACGCAGTATTTT. Encoded protein: CASSLAGGPDTQYF.